This entry lists 23 T cell receptor beta chains sequenced from one sample in a study of shared clonotypes between healthy human individuals. Measured with immunoSEQ multiplex PCR; TCRdb has only the in-frame clones, and not every one. This sample carries approximately 1.1 million clones, 75% to 85% of them seen once, and the ten largest clones take roughly 0.56%. Sequencing was performed on memory CD4+ T cells from PBMCs. Described subset: CD45RA-negative fraction. These receptor sequences come from a man between 18 and 29 years old in good health. Some clones in this sample may be carry-over from other donors' samples.

To note about this clone: Possible read error: a much larger clone is one base away. This chain links TRBV7-9 with TRBJ2-3; D gene unclear. The germline gives CDR1 SEHNR, CDR2 FQNEAQ (reference sequence). V was trimmed by 3 bases and J by 1 base, leaving 8 bases between them. The CDR3 is made up of 14 amino acids. The CDR3 sequence is CASSLPWGTDTQYF. The CDR3 coding sequence is TGTGCCAGCAGCTTGCCCTGGGGCACAGATACGCAGTATTTT.

The V and J genes are TRBV2 and TRBJ2-5, with D possibly being TRBD2 (6 bases). CDR1 and CDR2 from the germline V gene are SNHLY and FYNNEI. This CDR3 spans 13 amino acids. V shed 5 bases and J shed 5 bases, with 12 bases lying between them. DNA for the CDR3: TGTGCCAGCAGTATTAGGAGGGTGGAGACCCAGTACTTC. It encodes CASSIRRVETQYF.

V usage is TRBV4-1 and J usage is TRBJ1-3; D is possibly TRBD1 (5 bases). With 1 base removed from V and 4 bases from J, the gap between germline ends came to 11 bases. CDR3 length: 15 amino acids. Germline V gives CDR1 MGHRA, CDR2 YSYEKL. The CDR3 is CASSQVVRDGNTIYF. In DNA form, the CDR3 reads TGCGCCAGCAGCCAAGTGGTCAGGGACGGAAACACCATATATTTT.

The chain employs TRBV19 and TRBJ1-1; 10 bases are a match to TRBD1. CDR3 length equals 16 residues. Germline loops: CDR1 LNHDA, CDR2 SQIVND (reference sequence). The V segment lost 0 bases and the J segment 4 bases; nucleotides outside the gene matches: 5. CDR3 bases: TGTGCCAGTAGTATAGATCGGGGGACAGGGGTCACTGAAGCTTTCTTT. Translated, it gives CASSIDRGTGVTEAFF. Combining the CDR3 with reference TRBV19 and TRBJ1-1 gives the whole variable domain DGGITQSPKYLFRKEGQNVTLSCEQNLNHDAMYWYRQDPGQGLRLIYYSQIVNDFQKGDIAEGYSVSREKKESFPLTVTSAQKNPTAFYLCASSIDRGTGVTEAFFGQGTRLTVV.

The gene calls are TRBV11-3 and TRBJ2-5, with D uncertain. V was clipped by 5 bases and J by 0 bases, with 10 bases between them. There are 14 residues in the CDR3. Germline CDR1 reads SGHNT; CDR2 reads YENEEA. This CDR3 reads CASSPGGDQETQYF. CDR3 coding DNA: TGTGCCAGCAGCCCGGGCGGCGACCAAGAGACCCAGTACTTC.

This rearrangement joins TRBV7-2 to TRBJ1-3; no clear D. Trimming took 1 base from V and 5 from J, leaving 12 bases between them. The CDR3 length is 15 residues. Germline V gene sequence: CDR1 SGHTA, CDR2 FQGNSA. The DNA of the CDR3 is TGTGCCAGCAGCTTAGGATCGGGTACTAGAAACACCATATATTTT. Encoded protein: CASSLGSGTRNTIYF.

This rearrangement joins TRBV6-5 to TRBJ2-5; D remains ambiguous. The J call may not be correct, given that the DNA end is closer to TRBJ2-7. This CDR3 comprises 12 residues. Germline V gene data show CDR1 as MNHEY and CDR2 as SVGAGI. The CDR3 nucleotides read TGTGCCAGCTCAGAAGGCGACTACGAGCAGTACTTC. Protein: CASSEGDYEQYF.

This chain uses TRBV7-8 with TRBJ2-5; 13 bases line up with TRBD2. J gave up 5 bases and V 4 bases, and 4 bases lay outside the gene matches. The CDR3 extends over 15 amino acids. The germline V gene has CDR1 SGHVS and CDR2 FQNEAQ. The CDR3 loop is CASSSELAGGETQYF. CDR3 DNA sequence: TGTGCCAGCAGCTCCGAACTAGCGGGAGGGGAGACCCAGTACTTC.

V usage is TRBV6-4 and J usage is TRBJ2-1; TRBD2 matches at 12 bases. Germline CDR1 MRHNA, CDR2 SNTAGT. The CDR3 sequence is 14 residues long. V trimming: 5 bases; J trimming: 9 bases; junction bases outside the gene matches: 5. CDR3 DNA sequence: TGTGCCAGCAGTAAGACTAGCGGGAGCGGTGAGCAGTTCTTC. Protein: CASSKTSGSGEQFF.

As for this clone: This CDR3 is also generated by other DNA sequences in the sample. V usage is TRBV7-6 and J usage is TRBJ2-5, with D tentatively TRBD2 (6 bases). This CDR3 spans 11 amino acids. The germline CDR1 and CDR2 sequences are SGHVS and FNYEAQ. The V and J ends lost 6 bases and 5 bases respectively, with 7 bases between them. DNA for the CDR3: TGTGCCAGCAGTAGCGGTGAGACCCAGTACTTC. Its translation is CASSSGETQYF.

The chain employs TRBV2 and TRBJ2-6; no definite D call. V shed 2 bases and J shed 4 bases, with 9 bases lying between them. CDR3 length equals 15 residues. Germline V gives CDR1 SNHLY, CDR2 FYNNEI. The CDR3 coding sequence is TGTGCCAGCAGTGAAATCGGTGCCGGGGCCAACGTCCTGACTTTC. The encoded protein is CASSEIGAGANVLTF. The full variable domain, with the rest looked up from reference TRBV2 and TRBJ2-6, is EPEVTQTPSHQVTQMGQEVILRCVPISNHLYFYWYRQILGQKVEFLVSFYNNEISEKSEIFDDQFSVERPDGSNFTLKIRSTKLEDSAMYFCASSEIGAGANVLTFGAGSRLTVL.

This clone was picked up a small number of times. The chain employs TRBV7-8 and TRBJ1-2, with 9 bases matching TRBD1. Germline lookup yields CDR1 SGHVS and CDR2 FQNEAQ. The CDR3 has 14 residues. Trimming cost V 0 bases and J 7 bases; bases outside gene matches: 3. DNA of the CDR3: TGTGCCAGCAGCTTAGCAAGGGACAGGGTTGGCTACACCTTC. It codes for CASSLARDRVGYTF.

The genes are TRBV28 and TRBJ2-6; D may correspond to TRBD1 or TRBD2 (5 bases each). This CDR3 is built from 17 residues. Between the trimmed V and J ends, which lost 2 bases and 4 bases, there was a span of 15 bases. The V gene's germline CDR1 is MDHEN and CDR2 SYDVKM. As DNA, the CDR3 is TGTGCCAGCAGTTTAGGGACCGGGCTTGTGGGGGCCAACGTCCTGACTTTC. Translation gives CASSLGTGLVGANVLTF.

The gene calls are TRBV28 and TRBJ2-7; D remains unclear. This CDR3 is built from 15 residues. Germline lookup yields CDR1 MDHEN and CDR2 SYDVKM. V lost 6 bases, J lost 5 bases, and 20 bases lay in between. The DNA for the CDR3 is TGTGCCAGCAGCCCAGAGTGGGCGCAGACCCACGAGCAGTACTTC. Residues: CASSPEWAQTHEQYF.

The chain joins TRBV6-6 to TRBJ2-6; D unresolved. V lost 4 bases and J 0 bases, leaving 7 bases between the germline ends. Germline V gene data show CDR1 as MNHNY and CDR2 as SVGAGI (reference sequence). The CDR3 has 15 amino acids. CDR3 sequence (DNA): TGTGCCAGCAGTTGGGGTGGCTCTGGGGCCAACGTCCTGACTTTC. It translates to CASSWGGSGANVLTF.

The V and J genes are TRBV15 and TRBJ2-7, with no clear D. Germline lookup yields CDR1 LNHNV and CDR2 YYDKDF (reference sequence). The V end was cut by 1 base, the J end by 5 bases, with 12 bases between. The CDR3 totals 14 residues. The CDR3 sequence is CATSRGLRSDEQYF. The CDR3 DNA is TGTGCCACCAGCAGAGGATTGCGATCCGACGAGCAGTACTTC.

A few counts support this clone. The chain is built from TRBV5-8 and TRBJ2-1; 9 nucleotides agree with TRBD1. Germline lookup yields CDR1 SGHTS and CDR2 YDEGEE. V was pared by 4 bases and J by 3 bases, with 2 bases of the junction left unmatched. The CDR3 is 14 amino acids. This CDR3 is CASSMGQGYNEQFF. The CDR3 DNA sequence: TGTGCCAGCAGCATGGGACAGGGCTACAATGAGCAGTTCTTC. The whole variable domain, filled in from reference TRBV5-8 and TRBJ2-1, reads EAGVTQSPTHLIKTRGQQATLRCSPISGHTSVYWYQQALGLGLQFLLWYDEGEERNRGNFPPRFSGRQFPNYSSELNVNALELEDSALYLCASSMGQGYNEQFFGPGTRLTVL.

The genes are TRBV18 and TRBJ1-3; tentatively, D is TRBD1 (6 bases). The CDR3 sequence is 18 residues long. The V gene's germline CDR1 is KGHSH and CDR2 LQKENI. The V end lost 2 bases, the J end lost 0 bases, and 17 bases lay between the germline ends. As DNA, the CDR3 is TGTGCCAGCTCACCAGTTGGGGCAGGGGTTCCCTCTGGAAACACCATATATTTT. This codes for CASSPVGAGVPSGNTIYF.

The genes are TRBV7-9 and TRBJ2-5; 11 bases are shared with TRBD1. J gave up 2 bases and V 8 bases, and 7 bases lay outside the gene matches. The CDR3 runs 15 residues. Germline CDR1 reads SEHNR; CDR2 reads FQNEAQ (reference sequence). Here the CDR3 reads CASSRDRGIQETQYF. DNA of the CDR3: TGTGCCAGCTCCCGGGACAGGGGGATTCAAGAGACCCAGTACTTC. The whole variable domain, remainder taken from reference TRBV7-9 and TRBJ2-5, is DTGVSQNPRHKITKRGQNVTFRCDPISEHNRLYWYRQTLGQGPEFLTYFQNEAQLEKSRLLSDRFSAERPKGSFSTLEIQRTEQGDSAMYLCASSRDRGIQETQYFGPGTRLLVL.

This rearrangement joins TRBV5-6 to TRBJ1-1; maybe TRBD1 (5 bases). Germline V gene data show CDR1 as SGHDT and CDR2 as YYEEEE. CDR3 length: 13 residues. Trimming took 4 bases from V and 4 from J, leaving 11 bases between them. This CDR3 reads CASSTRGTTEAFF. CDR3 DNA: TGTGCCAGCAGCACCCGTGGGACCACTGAAGCTTTCTTT.

As to this clone: Other DNA sequences within the sample encode an identical CDR3. This chain uses TRBV5-1 with TRBJ1-1; D may be TRBD1 (5 bases). V was clipped by 0 bases and J by 0 bases, with 9 bases between them. Germline values: CDR1 SGHRS, CDR2 YFSETQ. The CDR3 extends over 15 amino acids. The CDR3 reads CASSLAGGVNTEAFF. The CDR3, as DNA: TGCGCCAGCAGCTTGGCGGGGGGAGTGAACACTGAAGCTTTCTTT.

CDR3 sequence (DNA): TGTGCCAGCAGTGAATGGTACGGGACTAGCGGTCTCTCCTACGAGCAGTACTTC. This sequence encodes CASSEWYGTSGLSYEQYF. The chain has TRBV2 and TRBJ2-7; 11 bases map to TRBD2. Germline CDR1 is SNHLY and CDR2 is FYNNEI. After removal of 2 bases from V and 0 bases from J, the junction contained 9 bases not matched to a gene. The CDR3 runs 18 residues.

This chain uses TRBV5-4 with TRBJ2-5; TRBD2 agrees at 10 bases. Germline values: CDR1 SGHNT, CDR2 YYREEE (reference sequence). The CDR3 has 15 amino acids. The V segment lost 4 bases and the J segment 2 bases; nucleotides outside the gene matches: 5. The CDR3 DNA follows: TGTGCCAGCAGCCATGGACTAGCGGTACAAGAGACCCAGTACTTC. This translates into CASSHGLAVQETQYF.